One T cell receptor (beta chain) is described in this entry. This CDR3 is 12 amino acids long. V lost 9 bases and J lost 2, with 12 bases in between. Per germline, CDR1 SGDLS and CDR2 YYNGEE. This specimen comes from a study of control samples from healthy donors and cancer patients. Assay used: immunoSEQ multiplex PCR; TCRdb lists only in-frame clones, some missing. Of over 75,000 clones in the sample, roughly 78% were seen once. The V call is TRBV9, the J call TRBJ2-7, with D uncertain. Sequencing was carried out using blood. The TCR originated in a man in his sixties in good health. CDR3 DNA sequence: TGTGCCACCCCTTCCTTCACCTACGAGCAGTACTTC. Protein product: CATPSFTYEQYF. The complete variable domain, with remaining parts taken from reference TRBV9 and TRBJ2-7, reads DSGVTQTPKHLITATGQRVTLRCSPRSGDLSVYWYQQSLDQGLQFLIQYYNGEERAKGNILERFSAQQFPDLHSELNLSSLELGDSALYFCATPSFTYEQYFGPGTRLTVT.